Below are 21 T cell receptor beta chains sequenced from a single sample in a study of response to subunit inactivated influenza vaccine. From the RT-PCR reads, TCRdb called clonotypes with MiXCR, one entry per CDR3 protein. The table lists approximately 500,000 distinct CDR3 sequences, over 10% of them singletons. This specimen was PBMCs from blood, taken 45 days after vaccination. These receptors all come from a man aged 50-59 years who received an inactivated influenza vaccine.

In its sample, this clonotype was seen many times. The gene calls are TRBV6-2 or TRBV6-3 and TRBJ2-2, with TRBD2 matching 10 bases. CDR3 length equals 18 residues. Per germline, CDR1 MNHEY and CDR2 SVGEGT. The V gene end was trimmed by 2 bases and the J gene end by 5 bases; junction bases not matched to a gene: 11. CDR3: CASSYGLSSGRNTGELFF. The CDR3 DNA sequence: TGTGCCAGCAGTTACGGTCTGTCTAGCGGGAGAAATACCGGGGAGCTGTTTTTT.

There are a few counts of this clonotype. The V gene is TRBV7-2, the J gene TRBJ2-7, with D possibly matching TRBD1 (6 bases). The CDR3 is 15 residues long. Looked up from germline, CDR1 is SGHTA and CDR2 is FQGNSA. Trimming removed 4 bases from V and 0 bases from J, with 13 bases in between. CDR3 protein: CASSYRRTVSYEQYF. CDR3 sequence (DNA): TGTGCCAGCAGCTACCGAAGGACAGTCTCCTACGAGCAGTACTTC.

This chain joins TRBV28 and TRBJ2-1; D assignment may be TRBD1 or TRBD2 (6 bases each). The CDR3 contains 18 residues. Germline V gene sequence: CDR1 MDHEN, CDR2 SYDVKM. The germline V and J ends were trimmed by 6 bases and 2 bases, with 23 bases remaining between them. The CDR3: CASSSPLGGPRPYNEQFF. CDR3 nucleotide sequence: TGTGCCAGCAGCTCACCCCTAGGGGGGCCTCGTCCCTACAATGAGCAGTTCTTC.

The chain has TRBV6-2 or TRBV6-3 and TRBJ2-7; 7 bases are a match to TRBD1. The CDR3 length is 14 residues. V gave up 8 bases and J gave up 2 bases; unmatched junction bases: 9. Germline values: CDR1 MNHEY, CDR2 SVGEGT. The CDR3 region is CASQRRTGPYEQYF. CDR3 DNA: TGTGCCAGCCAGCGGCGGACAGGCCCCTACGAGCAGTACTTC.

The CDR3 is CASSSYSEIEKLFF. The CDR3 bases are TGTGCCAGCAGCTCATACTCGGAGATCGAAAAACTGTTTTTT. The V gene is TRBV5-6, the J gene TRBJ1-4; no reliable D call. V shed 3 bases and J shed 8 bases, with 14 bases lying between them. CDR3 length: 14 amino acids. Germline CDR1 reads SGHDT; CDR2 reads YYEEEE.

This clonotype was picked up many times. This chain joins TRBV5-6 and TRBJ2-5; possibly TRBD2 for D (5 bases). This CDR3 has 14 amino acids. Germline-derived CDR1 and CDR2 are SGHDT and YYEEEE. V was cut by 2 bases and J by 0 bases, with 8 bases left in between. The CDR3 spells CASSFRGHQETQYF. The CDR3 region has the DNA TGTGCCAGCAGCTTTCGGGGTCACCAAGAGACCCAGTACTTC.

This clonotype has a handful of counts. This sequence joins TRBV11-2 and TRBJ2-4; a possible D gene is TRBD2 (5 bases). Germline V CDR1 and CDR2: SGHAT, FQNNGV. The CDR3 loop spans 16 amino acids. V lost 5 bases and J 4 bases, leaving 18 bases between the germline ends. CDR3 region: CASSPTFVGRKNIQYF. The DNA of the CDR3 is TGTGCCAGCAGCCCGACATTTGTGGGGAGAAAAAACATTCAGTACTTC.

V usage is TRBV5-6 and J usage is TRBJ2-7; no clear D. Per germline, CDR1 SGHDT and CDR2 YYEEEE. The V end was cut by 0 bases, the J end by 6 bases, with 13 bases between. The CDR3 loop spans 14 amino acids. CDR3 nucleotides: TGTGCCAGCAGCTTGGGGCCAGAGGCTGGCGAGCAGTACTTC. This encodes CASSLGPEAGEQYF. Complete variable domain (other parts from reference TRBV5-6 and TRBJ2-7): DAGVTQSPTHLIKTRGQQVTLRCSPKSGHDTVSWYQQALGQGPQFIFQYYEEEERQRGNFPDRFSGHQFPNYSSELNVNALLLGDSALYLCASSLGPEAGEQYFGPGTRLTVT.

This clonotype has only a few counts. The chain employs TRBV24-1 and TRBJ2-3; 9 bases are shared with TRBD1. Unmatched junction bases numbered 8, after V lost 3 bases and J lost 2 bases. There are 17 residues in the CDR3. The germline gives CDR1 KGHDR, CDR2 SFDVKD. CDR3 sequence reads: CATSDPTGQGHTDTQYF. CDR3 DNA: TGTGCCACCAGTGATCCAACGGGACAGGGCCACACAGATACGCAGTATTTT.

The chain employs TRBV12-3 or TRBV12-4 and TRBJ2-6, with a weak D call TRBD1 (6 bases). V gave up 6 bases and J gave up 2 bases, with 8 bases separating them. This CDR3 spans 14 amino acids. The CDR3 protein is CASRGAPGANVLTF. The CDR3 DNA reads TGTGCCAGCAGGGGGGCACCTGGGGCCAACGTCCTGACTTTC.

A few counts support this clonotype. The CDR3 here is CASSHEREGLRDEQFF. DNA of the CDR3: TGCGCCAGCAGCCATGAGCGGGAGGGCCTACGTGATGAGCAGTTCTTC. The rearrangement joins TRBV4-3 to TRBJ2-1; 10 bases line up with TRBD2. J gave up 8 bases and V 3 bases, and 10 bases lay outside the gene matches. Per the germline V gene, CDR1 is LGHNA and CDR2 is YSLEER. The length of the CDR3 is 16 residues.

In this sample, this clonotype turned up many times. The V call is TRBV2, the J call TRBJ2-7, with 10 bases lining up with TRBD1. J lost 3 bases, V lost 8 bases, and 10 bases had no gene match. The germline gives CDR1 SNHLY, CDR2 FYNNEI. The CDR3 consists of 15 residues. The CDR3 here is CASDPGTGAIYEQYF. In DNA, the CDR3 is TGTGCCAGCGACCCCGGGACAGGGGCCATCTACGAGCAGTACTTC. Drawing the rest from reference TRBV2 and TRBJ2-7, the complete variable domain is EPEVTQTPSHQVTQMGQEVILRCVPISNHLYFYWYRQILGQKVEFLVSFYNNEISEKSEIFDDQFSVERPDGSNFTLKIRSTKLEDSAMYFCASDPGTGAIYEQYFGPGTRLTVT.

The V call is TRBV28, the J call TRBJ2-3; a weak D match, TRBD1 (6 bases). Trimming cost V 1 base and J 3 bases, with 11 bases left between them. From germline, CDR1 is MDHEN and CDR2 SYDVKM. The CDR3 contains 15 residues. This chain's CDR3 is CASSLSTGWTDTQYF. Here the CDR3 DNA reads TGTGCCAGCAGTTTATCAACAGGGTGGACAGATACGCAGTATTTT.

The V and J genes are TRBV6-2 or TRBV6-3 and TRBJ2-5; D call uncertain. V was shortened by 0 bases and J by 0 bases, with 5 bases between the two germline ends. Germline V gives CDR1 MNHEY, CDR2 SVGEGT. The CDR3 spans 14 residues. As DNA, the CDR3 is TGTGCCAGCAGTTACTCGATGGACCAAGAGACCCAGTACTTC. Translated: CASSYSMDQETQYF.

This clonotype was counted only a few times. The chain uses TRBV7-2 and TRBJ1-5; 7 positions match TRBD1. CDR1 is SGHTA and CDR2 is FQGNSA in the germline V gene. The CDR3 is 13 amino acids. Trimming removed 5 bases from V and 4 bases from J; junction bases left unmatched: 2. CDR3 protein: CASSGDRNQPQHF. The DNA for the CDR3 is TGTGCCAGCAGCGGGGACAGAAATCAGCCCCAGCATTTT.

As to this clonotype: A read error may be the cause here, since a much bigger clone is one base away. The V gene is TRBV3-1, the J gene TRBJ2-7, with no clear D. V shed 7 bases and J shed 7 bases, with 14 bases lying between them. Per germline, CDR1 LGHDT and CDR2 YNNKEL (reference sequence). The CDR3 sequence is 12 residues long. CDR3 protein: CASISHDQEQYF. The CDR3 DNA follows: TGTGCCAGCATCAGCCACGACCAGGAGCAGTACTTC.

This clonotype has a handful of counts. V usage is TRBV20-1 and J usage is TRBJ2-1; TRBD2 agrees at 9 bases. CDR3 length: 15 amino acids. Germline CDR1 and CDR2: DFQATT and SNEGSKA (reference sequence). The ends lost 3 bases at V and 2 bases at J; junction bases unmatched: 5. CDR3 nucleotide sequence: TGCAGTGCTAGGGTAGCGGGAGTCGCCTACAATGAGCAGTTCTTC. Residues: CSARVAGVAYNEQFF.

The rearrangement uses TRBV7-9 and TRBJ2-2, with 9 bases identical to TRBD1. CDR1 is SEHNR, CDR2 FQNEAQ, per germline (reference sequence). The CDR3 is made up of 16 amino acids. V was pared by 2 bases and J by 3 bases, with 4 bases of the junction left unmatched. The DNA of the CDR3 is TGTGCCAGCAGCTTATTGGGACAGGGCCACACCGGGGAGCTGTTTTTT. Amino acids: CASSLLGQGHTGELFF. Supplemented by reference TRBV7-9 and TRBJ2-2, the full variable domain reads DTGVSQNPRHKITKRGQNVTFRCDPISEHNRLYWYRQTLGQGPEFLTYFQNEAQLEKSRLLSDRFSAERPKGSFSTLEIQRTEQGDSAMYLCASSLLGQGHTGELFFGEGSRLTVL.

The CDR3 sequence: CASSTDRGRTDTQYF. The DNA of the CDR3 is TGTGCCAGCAGTACCGACAGGGGGCGTACAGATACGCAGTATTTT. V gene TRBV25-1 combines with J gene TRBJ2-3, with 10 bases identical to TRBD1. Trimming took 5 bases from V and 3 from J; bases not matched to a gene: 5. The CDR3 sequence is 15 residues long. The germline V gene has CDR1 MGHDK and CDR2 SYGVNS.

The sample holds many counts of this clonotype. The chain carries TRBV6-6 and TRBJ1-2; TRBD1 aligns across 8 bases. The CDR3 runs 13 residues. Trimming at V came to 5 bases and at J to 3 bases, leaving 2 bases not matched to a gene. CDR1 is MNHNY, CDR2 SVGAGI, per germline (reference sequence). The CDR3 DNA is TGTGCCAGCAGTCCACAGGGGGACTATGGCTACACCTTC. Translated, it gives CASSPQGDYGYTF.

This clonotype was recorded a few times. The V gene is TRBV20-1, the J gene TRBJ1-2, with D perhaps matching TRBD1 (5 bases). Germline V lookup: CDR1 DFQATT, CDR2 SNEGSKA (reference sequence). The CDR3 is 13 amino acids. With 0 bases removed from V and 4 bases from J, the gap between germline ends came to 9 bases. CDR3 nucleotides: TGCAGTGCTAGAGATGTCGGGGCCTATGGCTACACCTTC. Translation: CSARDVGAYGYTF.